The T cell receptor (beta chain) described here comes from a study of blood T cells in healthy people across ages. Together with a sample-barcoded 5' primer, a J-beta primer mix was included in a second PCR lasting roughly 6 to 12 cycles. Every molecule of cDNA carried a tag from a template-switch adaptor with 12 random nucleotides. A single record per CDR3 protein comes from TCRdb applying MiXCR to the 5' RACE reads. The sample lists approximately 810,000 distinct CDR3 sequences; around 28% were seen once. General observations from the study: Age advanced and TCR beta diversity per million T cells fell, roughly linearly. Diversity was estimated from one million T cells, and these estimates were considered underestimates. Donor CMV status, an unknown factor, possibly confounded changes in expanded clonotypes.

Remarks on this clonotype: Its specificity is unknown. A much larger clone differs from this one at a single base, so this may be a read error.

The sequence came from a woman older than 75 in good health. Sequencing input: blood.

The CDR3 region is CASSHPGEGTQYF. The CDR3 nucleotides read TGTGCCAGCAGCCACCCAGGGGAGGGGACCCAGTACTTC. The chain uses TRBV3-1 and TRBJ2-5; tentatively, D is TRBD2 (7 bases). From germline, CDR1 is LGHDT and CDR2 YNNKEL (reference sequence). The CDR3 is 13 residues long. Trimming shortened V by 3 bases and J by 7 bases, and 12 bases separated the two germline ends.